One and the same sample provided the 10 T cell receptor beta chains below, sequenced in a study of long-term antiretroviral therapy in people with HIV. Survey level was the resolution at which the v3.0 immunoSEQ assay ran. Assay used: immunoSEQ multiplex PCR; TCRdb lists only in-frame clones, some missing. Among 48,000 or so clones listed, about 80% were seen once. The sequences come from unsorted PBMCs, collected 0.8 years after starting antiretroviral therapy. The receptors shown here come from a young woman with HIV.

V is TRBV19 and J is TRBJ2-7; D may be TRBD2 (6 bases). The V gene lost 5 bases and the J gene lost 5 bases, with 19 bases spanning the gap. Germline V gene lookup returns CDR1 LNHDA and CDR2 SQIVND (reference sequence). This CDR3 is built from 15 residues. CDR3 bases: TGTGCCAGTAGTGCTCGGGACCGGGGGTCAGACGAGCAGTACTTC. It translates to CASSARDRGSDEQYF.

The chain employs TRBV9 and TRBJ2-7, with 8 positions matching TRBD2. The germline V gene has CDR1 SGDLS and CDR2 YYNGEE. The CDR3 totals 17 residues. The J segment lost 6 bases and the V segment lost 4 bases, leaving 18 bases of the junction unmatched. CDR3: CASSTSGIPGSGSEQYF. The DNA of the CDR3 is TGTGCCAGCAGCACGAGTGGAATTCCGGGGAGCGGGAGCGAGCAGTACTTC.

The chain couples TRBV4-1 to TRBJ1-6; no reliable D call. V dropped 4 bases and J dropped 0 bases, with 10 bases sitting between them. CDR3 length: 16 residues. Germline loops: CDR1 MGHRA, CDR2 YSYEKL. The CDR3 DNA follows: TGCGCCAGCAGCCTCACGGTGAGCTCCTATAATTCACCCCTCCACTTT. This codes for CASSLTVSSYNSPLHF.

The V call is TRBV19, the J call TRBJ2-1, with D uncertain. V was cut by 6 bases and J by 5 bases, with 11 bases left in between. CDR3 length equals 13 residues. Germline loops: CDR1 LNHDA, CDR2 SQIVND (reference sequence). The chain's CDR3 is CASRPVGDNEQFF. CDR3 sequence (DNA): TGTGCCAGTAGACCGGTTGGGGACAATGAGCAGTTCTTC. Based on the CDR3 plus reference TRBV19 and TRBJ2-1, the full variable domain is DGGITQSPKYLFRKEGQNVTLSCEQNLNHDAMYWYRQDPGQGLRLIYYSQIVNDFQKGDIAEGYSVSREKKESFPLTVTSAQKNPTAFYLCASRPVGDNEQFFGPGTRLTVL.

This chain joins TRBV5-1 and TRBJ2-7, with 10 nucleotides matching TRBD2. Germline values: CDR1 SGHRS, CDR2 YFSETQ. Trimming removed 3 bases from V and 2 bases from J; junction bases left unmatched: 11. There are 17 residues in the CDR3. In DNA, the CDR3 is TGCGCCAGCAGCTCAGGACTAGCGGTTACTTCCCCCTACGAGCAGTACTTC. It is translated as CASSSGLAVTSPYEQYF.

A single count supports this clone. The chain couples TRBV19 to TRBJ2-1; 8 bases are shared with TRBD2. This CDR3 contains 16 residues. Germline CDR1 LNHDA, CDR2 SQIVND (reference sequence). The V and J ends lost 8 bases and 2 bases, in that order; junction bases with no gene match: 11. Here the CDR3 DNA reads TGTGCCAGTGCCGCAGGAGCGGGAGTAACCTACAATGAGCAGTTCTTC. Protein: CASAAGAGVTYNEQFF.

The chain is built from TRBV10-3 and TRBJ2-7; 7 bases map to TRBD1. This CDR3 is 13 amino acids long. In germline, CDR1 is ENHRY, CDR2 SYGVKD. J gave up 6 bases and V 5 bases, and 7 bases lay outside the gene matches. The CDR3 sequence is CAISTTGRGEQYF. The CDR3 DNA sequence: TGTGCCATCAGTACGACAGGGCGAGGCGAGCAGTACTTC.

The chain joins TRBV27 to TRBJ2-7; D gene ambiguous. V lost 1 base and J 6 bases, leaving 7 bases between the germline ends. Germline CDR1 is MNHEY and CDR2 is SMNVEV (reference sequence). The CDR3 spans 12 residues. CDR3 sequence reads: CASSLLSREQYF. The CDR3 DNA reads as TGTGCCAGCAGTTTATTGTCCCGCGAGCAGTACTTC.

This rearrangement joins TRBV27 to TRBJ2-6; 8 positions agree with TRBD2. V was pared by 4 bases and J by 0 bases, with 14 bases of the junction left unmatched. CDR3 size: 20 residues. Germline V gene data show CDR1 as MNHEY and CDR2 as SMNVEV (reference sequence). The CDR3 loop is CASSSPLLAGRSSGANVLTF. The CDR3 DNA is TGTGCCAGCAGTTCCCCCCTCTTAGCGGGAAGGTCCTCTGGGGCCAACGTCCTGACTTTC.

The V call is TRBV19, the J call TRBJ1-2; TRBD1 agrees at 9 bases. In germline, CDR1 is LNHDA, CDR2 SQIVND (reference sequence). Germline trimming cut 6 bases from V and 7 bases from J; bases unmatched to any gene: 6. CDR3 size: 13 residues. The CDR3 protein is CASRTPDRGGYTF. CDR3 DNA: TGTGCCAGTAGGACTCCGGACAGGGGTGGCTACACCTTC.